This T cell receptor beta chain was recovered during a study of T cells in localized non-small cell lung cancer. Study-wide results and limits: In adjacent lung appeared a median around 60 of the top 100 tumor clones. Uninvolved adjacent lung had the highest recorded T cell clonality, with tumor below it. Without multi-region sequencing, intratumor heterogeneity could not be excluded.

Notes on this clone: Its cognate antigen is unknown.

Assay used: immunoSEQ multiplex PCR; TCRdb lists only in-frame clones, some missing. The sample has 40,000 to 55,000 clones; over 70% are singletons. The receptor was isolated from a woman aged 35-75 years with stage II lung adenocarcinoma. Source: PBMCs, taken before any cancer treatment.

Here the CDR3 reads CASSYSNSNEQFF. The CDR3 coding sequence is TGTGCCAGCAGTTACTCGAACAGCAATGAGCAGTTCTTC. The rearrangement links TRBV6-6 to TRBJ2-1; no clear D. This CDR3 is 13 amino acids long. Trimming removed 0 bases at V and 6 bases at J, with 6 bases between. CDR1 and CDR2 from the germline V gene are MNHNY and SVGAGI (reference sequence).